This entry lists 32 T cell receptor beta chains sequenced from one sample in a study of T cells after yellow fever vaccination. A single record per CDR3 protein comes from TCRdb applying MiXCR to the 5' RACE reads. The sample carries just over 250,000 distinct CDR3 sequences, over 4.5% recorded once. Sample: CD4+ T cells sorted from PBMCs, taken on the day of the yellow fever booster vaccination. Receptors were obtained from a man aged 18 to 30 who received the YFV17D yellow fever vaccine.

This clonotype was detected a few times. The chain couples TRBV9 to TRBJ2-2; D perhaps matches TRBD2 (6 bases). V lost 1 base to trimming and J lost 1 base, with 8 bases between them. The CDR3 runs 15 residues. CDR1 and CDR2 from the germline V gene are SGDLS and YYNGEE. CDR3 region: CASSVRRGNTGELFF. CDR3 nucleotides: TGTGCCAGCAGCGTAAGGCGGGGGAACACCGGGGAGCTGTTTTTT. Full variable domain (outside the CDR3, taken from reference TRBV9 and TRBJ2-2): DSGVTQTPKHLITATGQRVTLRCSPRSGDLSVYWYQQSLDQGLQFLIQYYNGEERAKGNILERFSAQQFPDLHSELNLSSLELGDSALYFCASSVRRGNTGELFFGEGSRLTVL.

This clonotype was seen a few times. The gene calls are TRBV5-1 and TRBJ1-6; no reliable D call. V was pared by 2 bases and J by 7 bases, with 13 bases between. The CDR3 length is 15 residues. CDR1 SGHRS and CDR2 YFSETQ come from the germline V gene. CDR3 amino acids: CASSFGGRYNSPLHF. DNA of the CDR3: TGCGCCAGCAGCTTCGGCGGGAGATACAATTCACCCCTCCACTTT.

This clonotype was recorded many times. This chain links TRBV20-1 with TRBJ2-2; 8 bases are shared with TRBD1. Germline CDR1 reads DFQATT; CDR2 reads SNEGSKA (reference sequence). The CDR3 spans 18 residues. The junction had 9 bases not matched to a gene; V was cut back by 0 bases and J by 0 bases. CDR3 nucleotides: TGCAGTGCTAGAGATCTAAGGACAGGGTCGGCGAACACCGGGGAGCTGTTTTTT. It codes for CSARDLRTGSANTGELFF.

The genes are TRBV9 and TRBJ2-7, with 8 bases fitting TRBD1. The CDR3 totals 15 residues. The germline V gene has CDR1 SGDLS and CDR2 YYNGEE. J lost 7 bases, V lost 3 bases, and 12 bases had no gene match. CDR3 in amino acids: CASSDPILDRDEQYV. The DNA of the CDR3 is TGTGCCAGCAGCGACCCTATCCTGGACAGGGATGAGCAGTACGTC.

A few counts support this clonotype. The chain combines TRBV2 with TRBJ2-1, with a weak D call TRBD1 (5 bases). This CDR3 comprises 14 residues. Germline loops: CDR1 SNHLY, CDR2 FYNNEI. V was pared by 4 bases and J by 8 bases, with 15 bases between. Written as DNA, the CDR3 is TGTGCCAGCAGTGGGACAACCGTAGTGGATGAGCAGTTCTTC. It codes for CASSGTTVVDEQFF.

This clonotype showed up just a few times. This chain joins TRBV7-3 and TRBJ2-1; 9 bases are shared with TRBD1. V lost 5 bases and J lost 5; bases outside the gene matches: 7. Germline assignment: CDR1 SGHTA and CDR2 FQGTGA. This CDR3 has 15 residues. The CDR3 is CASSAGTGTNNEQFF. CDR3 bases: TGTGCCAGCAGCGCCGGGACAGGGACTAACAATGAGCAGTTCTTC.

The sample holds a few counts of this clonotype. The V and J genes are TRBV29-1 and TRBJ1-5; 9 nucleotides line up with TRBD1. The CDR3 runs 13 residues. Germline V lookup: CDR1 SQVTM, CDR2 ANQGSEA. V was clipped by 4 bases and J by 4 bases; unmatched bases: 2. The CDR3 spells CSVGTGVNQPQHF. The CDR3 DNA reads as TGCAGCGTTGGGACAGGGGTGAATCAGCCCCAGCATTTT.

This clonotype was counted between two and nine times. The chain is built from TRBV20-1 and TRBJ1-4, with D hard to call. The CDR3 has 15 amino acids. Trimming removed 6 bases at V and 1 base at J, with 15 bases between. Germline CDR1 reads DFQATT; CDR2 reads SNEGSKA (reference sequence). The CDR3 nucleotides read TGCAGTGCCACTACGATTGGGGTAACTAATGAAAAACTGTTTTTT. It specifies CSATTIGVTNEKLFF.

Ten or more counts support this clonotype. The chain recombines TRBV5-1 with TRBJ1-4, with 8 bases identical to TRBD1. With V trimmed by 5 bases and J by 6 bases, 6 bases remained unmatched. This CDR3 comprises 14 residues. Germline V lookup: CDR1 SGHRS, CDR2 YFSETQ. The CDR3 nucleotides read TGCGCCAGCAGTTACCAGGGGGCTGATGAAAAACTGTTTTTT. It encodes CASSYQGADEKLFF.

This clonotype occurred a few times. The gene calls are TRBV7-2 and TRBJ2-5; 8 nucleotides match TRBD2. V gave up 0 bases and J gave up 2 bases; unmatched junction bases: 5. The CDR3 spans 16 residues. The germline V gene has CDR1 SGHTA and CDR2 FQGNSA. The CDR3 coding sequence is TGTGCCAGCAGCTTAGCCCCGGCTAGCGGGCAAGAGACCCAGTACTTC. Translating it yields CASSLAPASGQETQYF. Combining the CDR3 with reference TRBV7-2 and TRBJ2-5 gives the whole variable domain GAGVSQSPSNKVTEKGKDVELRCDPISGHTALYWYRQSLGQGLEFLIYFQGNSAPDKSGLPSDRFSAERTGGSVSTLTIQRTQQEDSAVYLCASSLAPASGQETQYFGPGTRLLVL.

This clonotype was seen more than once but under ten times. The chain uses TRBV5-6 and TRBJ2-1; D gene uncertain. The CDR3 totals 13 residues. CDR1 is SGHDT and CDR2 is YYEEEE in the germline V gene. Trimming cost V 0 bases and J 7 bases, with 8 bases left between them. The CDR3 is CASSLVDGNEQFF. The CDR3 region has the DNA TGTGCCAGCAGCTTGGTCGATGGGAATGAGCAGTTCTTC.

This clonotype has a handful of counts. The J gene is TRBJ2-3, the V gene TRBV18, with D hard to call. The CDR3 is 17 amino acids. Trimming took 3 bases from V and 2 from J, leaving 18 bases between them. The germline V gene has CDR1 KGHSH and CDR2 LQKENI. The CDR3 sequence is CASSPPLYSALTDTQYF. The CDR3 region has the DNA TGTGCCAGCTCACCTCCCCTCTACTCTGCCCTCACAGATACGCAGTATTTT.

In this sample, this clonotype turned up many times. The chain joins TRBV18 to TRBJ1-1; no clear D gene. The CDR3 runs to 15 residues. The V end was cut by 0 bases, the J end by 7 bases, with 15 bases between. Germline loops: CDR1 KGHSH, CDR2 LQKENI. CDR3 sequence (DNA): TGTGCCAGCTCACCACCCAGCTCGGAGAGGAGTGAAGCTTTCTTT. It yields the protein CASSPPSSERSEAFF.

This clonotype appeared once. The chain recombines TRBV14 with TRBJ2-7; D assignment may be TRBD1 or TRBD2 (6 bases each). Germline-derived CDR1 and CDR2 are SGHDN and FVKESK. V was trimmed by 0 bases and J by 7 bases, leaving 13 bases between them. The CDR3 spans 14 residues. The CDR3 nucleotides are TGTGCCAGCAGCCAAGACCGGGGGCTTCGGGAGCAGTACGTC. Its protein is CASSQDRGLREQYV.

This clonotype was counted between two and nine times. The chain employs TRBV29-1 and TRBJ1-3; maybe TRBD1 (5 bases). This CDR3 has 11 amino acids. V lost 6 bases and J lost 4, with 7 bases in between. CDR1 SQVTM and CDR2 ANQGSEA come from the germline V gene. CDR3 sequence (DNA): TGCAGCGTGGGGCAGGGAAACACCATATATTTT. Its translation is CSVGQGNTIYF.

This clonotype was observed a few times. The chain has TRBV5-4 and TRBJ2-1; D is unclear. V was trimmed by 4 bases and J by 0 bases, leaving 11 bases between them. The CDR3 covers 15 residues. Germline V lookup: CDR1 SGHNT, CDR2 YYREEE (reference sequence). CDR3 coding DNA: TGTGCCAGCAGCATGGACCAGAGCTCCTACAATGAGCAGTTCTTC. Residues: CASSMDQSSYNEQFF.

This clonotype was observed a handful of times. The rearrangement uses TRBV3-1 and TRBJ2-4; D possibly corresponds to TRBD1 (5 bases). Trimming pared 2 bases from V and 0 bases from J, leaving 17 bases between. The CDR3 runs to 18 residues. Germline values: CDR1 LGHDT, CDR2 YNNKEL (reference sequence). The CDR3 loop reads CASSQRERWGLAKNIQYF. CDR3 DNA sequence: TGTGCCAGCAGCCAAAGGGAACGGTGGGGCCTAGCCAAAAACATTCAGTACTTC.

This rearrangement joins TRBV9 to TRBJ1-5; no clear D gene. Trimming removed 0 bases from V and 3 bases from J, with 10 bases in between. CDR3 length: 15 residues. CDR1 and CDR2 (germline): SGDLS, YYNGEE. CDR3 in DNA: TGTGCCAGCAGCGTAGGGCCGGGCTCCAATCAGCCCCAGCATTTT. Translating gives CASSVGPGSNQPQHF.

V usage is TRBV5-5 and J usage is TRBJ1-3, with 8 bases fitting TRBD1. Germline-derived CDR1 and CDR2 are SGHKS and YYEKEE (reference sequence). The CDR3 has 17 amino acids. V lost 1 base and J lost 4; bases outside the gene matches: 10. CDR3 DNA: TGTGCCAGCAGCTTGTTGTCGGGCAGGGGGCCAGGAAACACCATATATTTT. It translates to CASSLLSGRGPGNTIYF.

This clonotype was counted at least ten times. The chain employs TRBV18 and TRBJ2-7; D not certain. Germline CDR1 and CDR2: KGHSH and LQKENI. The V end lost 2 bases, the J end lost 3 bases, and 11 bases lay between the germline ends. The CDR3 loop spans 14 amino acids. The chain's CDR3 is CASSPSPKFYEQYF. CDR3 sequence (DNA): TGTGCCAGCTCACCAAGCCCGAAGTTCTACGAGCAGTACTTC.

The rearrangement links TRBV7-9 to TRBJ2-1; no definite D call. Germline lookup yields CDR1 SEHNR and CDR2 FQNEAQ (reference sequence). With 0 bases removed from V and 0 bases from J, the gap between germline ends came to 6 bases. This CDR3 is 15 amino acids long. CDR3 protein: CASSLARSSYNEQFF. As DNA, the CDR3 is TGTGCCAGCAGCTTAGCCAGGAGCTCCTACAATGAGCAGTTCTTC.

In this sample, this clonotype turned up a few times. CDR3 loop: CASSQWRDTQYF. The CDR3 DNA reads TGTGCCAGCAGCCAATGGAGGGATACGCAGTATTTT. V usage is TRBV3-1 and J usage is TRBJ2-3; D is perhaps TRBD2 (5 bases). V dropped 2 bases and J dropped 6 bases, with 6 bases sitting between them. Germline V gives CDR1 LGHDT, CDR2 YNNKEL (reference sequence). The CDR3 has 12 amino acids.

This clonotype came up a few times. The J gene is TRBJ2-5, the V gene TRBV4-2; TRBD2 agrees at 12 bases. This CDR3 is 17 amino acids long. Unmatched junction bases numbered 7, after V lost 0 bases and J lost 5 bases. From germline, CDR1 is LGHNA and CDR2 YNFKEQ. The CDR3 sequence: CASSQEITSGGFETQYF. CDR3 in DNA: TGTGCCAGCAGCCAAGAGATAACTAGCGGGGGGTTTGAGACCCAGTACTTC.

This clonotype was seen more than once but under ten times. This sequence joins TRBV10-2 and TRBJ2-7, with no clear D. Germline-derived CDR1 and CDR2 are WSHSY and SAAADI. The CDR3 extends over 12 amino acids. V lost 7 bases, J lost 2 bases, and 9 bases lay in between. CDR3 in amino acids: CASNGPTYEQYF. The DNA for the CDR3 is TGCGCCAGCAACGGGCCAACCTACGAGCAGTACTTC.

This clonotype appeared a few times. The V gene is TRBV20-1, the J gene TRBJ1-1; TRBD1 is a possible D gene (6 bases). The V end was cut by 2 bases, the J end by 3 bases, with 13 bases between. The V gene's germline CDR1 is DFQATT and CDR2 SNEGSKA (reference sequence). The CDR3 loop spans 14 amino acids. The CDR3 reads CSARPPGDYTEAFF. CDR3 in DNA: TGCAGTGCTAGACCCCCAGGGGACTACACTGAAGCTTTCTTT.

The chain combines TRBV5-4 with TRBJ2-1; D not certain. V was clipped by 0 bases and J by 2 bases, with 6 bases between them. CDR3 size: 14 residues. Germline-derived CDR1 and CDR2 are SGHNT and YYREEE (reference sequence). The CDR3 reads CASSLDRPYNEQFF. The CDR3 DNA reads TGTGCCAGCAGCTTGGACCGCCCCTACAATGAGCAGTTCTTC.

This clonotype was counted only a few times. CDR3 loop: CASRGSGSDGYTF. The CDR3 bases are TGTGCCAGCAGAGGATCAGGGTCTGACGGCTACACCTTC. The chain uses TRBV2 and TRBJ1-2, with D possibly being TRBD1 (5 bases). This CDR3 comprises 13 residues. V shed 6 bases and J shed 8 bases, with 16 bases lying between them. Germline V gene sequence: CDR1 SNHLY, CDR2 FYNNEI. Full variable domain (missing parts from reference TRBV2 and TRBJ1-2): EPEVTQTPSHQVTQMGQEVILRCVPISNHLYFYWYRQILGQKVEFLVSFYNNEISEKSEIFDDQFSVERPDGSNFTLKIRSTKLEDSAMYFCASRGSGSDGYTFGSGTRLTVV.

CDR3 protein: CASSSYLGYSTDTQYF. CDR3 nucleotide sequence: TGTGCCAGCAGCTCCTATCTCGGTTATAGCACAGATACGCAGTATTTT. V gene TRBV5-6 combines with J gene TRBJ2-3; D remains unclear. CDR1 is SGHDT, CDR2 YYEEEE, per germline. Trimming removed 3 bases from V and 0 bases from J, with 14 bases in between. The length of the CDR3 is 16 residues.

This clonotype was observed a handful of times. The rearrangement joins TRBV27 to TRBJ1-1; D perhaps matches TRBD1 (6 bases). The V gene's germline CDR1 is MNHEY and CDR2 SMNVEV (reference sequence). The CDR3 totals 16 residues. The germline V and J ends were trimmed by 0 bases and 2 bases, with 13 bases remaining between them. CDR3 loop: CASSLSIRTDNTEAFF. CDR3 nucleotide sequence: TGTGCCAGCAGTTTATCGATTCGGACAGATAACACTGAAGCTTTCTTT.

The table lists this clonotype with many counts. V usage is TRBV12-3 or TRBV12-4 and J usage is TRBJ1-5; TRBD1 is a possible D gene (5 bases). The ends were cut back, 1 base at V and 3 bases at J, with 7 bases in the middle. The CDR3 contains 14 residues. The CDR3 nucleotides read TGTGCCAGCAGTTTAGTGGGGGACAATCAGCCCCAGCATTTT. It translates to CASSLVGDNQPQHF.

The table lists this clonotype with a few counts. This rearrangement joins TRBV27 to TRBJ1-2, with D perhaps TRBD1 (5 bases). From germline, CDR1 is MNHEY and CDR2 SMNVEV (reference sequence). V was trimmed by 5 bases and J by 4 bases, leaving 14 bases between them. The CDR3 sequence is 14 residues long. CDR3: CASSLLGGFYGYTF. In nucleotides, the CDR3 is TGTGCCAGCAGTCTCCTTGGGGGATTCTATGGCTACACCTTC.

This chain connects TRBV6-1 to TRBJ1-2, with D perhaps matching TRBD1 (6 bases). The CDR3 is made up of 14 amino acids. V dropped 5 bases and J dropped 2 bases, with 12 bases sitting between them. CDR1 and CDR2 from the germline V gene are MNHNS and SASEGT. DNA of the CDR3: TGTGCCAGCAGTCTCAGGACAGAAAACTATGGCTACACCTTC. Amino acids: CASSLRTENYGYTF.